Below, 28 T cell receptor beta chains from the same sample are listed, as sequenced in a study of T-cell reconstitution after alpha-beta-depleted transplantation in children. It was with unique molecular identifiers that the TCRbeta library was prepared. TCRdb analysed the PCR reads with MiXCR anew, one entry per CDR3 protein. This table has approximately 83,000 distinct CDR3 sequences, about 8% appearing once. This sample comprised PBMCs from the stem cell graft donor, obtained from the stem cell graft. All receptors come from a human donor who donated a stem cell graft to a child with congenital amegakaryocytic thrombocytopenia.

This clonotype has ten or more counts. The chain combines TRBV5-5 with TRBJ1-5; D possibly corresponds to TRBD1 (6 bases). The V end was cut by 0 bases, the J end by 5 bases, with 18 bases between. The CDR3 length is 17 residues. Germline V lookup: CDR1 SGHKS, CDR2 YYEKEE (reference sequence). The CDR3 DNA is TGTGCCAGCAGCTTGGATGGGAGCAGGGGTAAAGATCAGCCCCAGCATTTT. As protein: CASSLDGSRGKDQPQHF.

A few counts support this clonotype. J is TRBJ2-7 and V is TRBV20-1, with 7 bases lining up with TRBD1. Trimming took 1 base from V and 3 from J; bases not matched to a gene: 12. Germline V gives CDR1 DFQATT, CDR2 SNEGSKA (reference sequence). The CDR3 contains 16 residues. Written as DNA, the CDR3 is TGCAGTGCTAGAGGTGGTAGGCCCAGGGGGTTCTACGAGCAGTACTTC. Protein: CSARGGRPRGFYEQYF.

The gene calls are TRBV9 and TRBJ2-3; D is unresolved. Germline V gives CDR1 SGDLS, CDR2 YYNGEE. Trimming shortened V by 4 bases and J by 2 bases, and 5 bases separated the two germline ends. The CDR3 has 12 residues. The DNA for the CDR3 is TGTGCCAGCAGCACCATCACAGATACGCAGTATTTT. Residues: CASSTITDTQYF. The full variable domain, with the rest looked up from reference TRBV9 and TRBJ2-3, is DSGVTQTPKHLITATGQRVTLRCSPRSGDLSVYWYQQSLDQGLQFLIQYYNGEERAKGNILERFSAQQFPDLHSELNLSSLELGDSALYFCASSTITDTQYFGPGTRLTVL.

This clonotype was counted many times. The CDR3 coding sequence is TGTGCCAGCAGTTTTGCTACAACCTCATTCGCTGAAGCTTTCTTT. This encodes CASSFATTSFAEAFF. The V call is TRBV28, the J call TRBJ1-1; D remains ambiguous. From germline, CDR1 is MDHEN and CDR2 SYDVKM. The CDR3 covers 15 residues. V gave up 3 bases and J gave up 6 bases, with 17 bases separating them.

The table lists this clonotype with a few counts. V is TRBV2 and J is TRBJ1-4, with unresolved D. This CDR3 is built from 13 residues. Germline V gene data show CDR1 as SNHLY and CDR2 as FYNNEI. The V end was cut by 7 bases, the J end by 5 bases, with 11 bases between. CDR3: CASTQWGNEKLFF. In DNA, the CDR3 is TGTGCCAGCACCCAGTGGGGAAATGAAAAACTGTTTTTT. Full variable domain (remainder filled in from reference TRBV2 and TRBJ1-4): EPEVTQTPSHQVTQMGQEVILRCVPISNHLYFYWYRQILGQKVEFLVSFYNNEISEKSEIFDDQFSVERPDGSNFTLKIRSTKLEDSAMYFCASTQWGNEKLFFGSGTQLSVL.

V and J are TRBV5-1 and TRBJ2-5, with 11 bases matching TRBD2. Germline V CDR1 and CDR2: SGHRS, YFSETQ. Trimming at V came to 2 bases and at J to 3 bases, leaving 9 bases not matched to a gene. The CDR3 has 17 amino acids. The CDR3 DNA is TGCGCCAGCAGCTTAGATCTAGCGGGAGGAATAGAAGAGACCCAGTACTTC. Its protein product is CASSLDLAGGIEETQYF.

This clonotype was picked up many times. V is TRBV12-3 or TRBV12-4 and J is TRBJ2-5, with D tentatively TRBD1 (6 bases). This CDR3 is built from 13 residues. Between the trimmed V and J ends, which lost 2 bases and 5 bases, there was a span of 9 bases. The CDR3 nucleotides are TGTGCCAGCAGTTTAACAGGGACGGAGACCCAGTACTTC. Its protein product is CASSLTGTETQYF.

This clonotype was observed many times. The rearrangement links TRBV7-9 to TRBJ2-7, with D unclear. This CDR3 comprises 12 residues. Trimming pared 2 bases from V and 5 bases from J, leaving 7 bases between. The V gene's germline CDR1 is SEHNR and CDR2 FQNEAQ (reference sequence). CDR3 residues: CASSLISDEQYF. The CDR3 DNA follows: TGTGCCAGCAGCTTAATTTCGGACGAGCAGTACTTC.

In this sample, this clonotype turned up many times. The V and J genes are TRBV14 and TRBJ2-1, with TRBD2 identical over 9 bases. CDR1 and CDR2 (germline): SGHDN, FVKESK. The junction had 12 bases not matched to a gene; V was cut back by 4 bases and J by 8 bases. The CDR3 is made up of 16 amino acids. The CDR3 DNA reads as TGTGCCAGCAGCCTCGGACGGCTAGCGGGGAGCCATGAGCAGTTCTTC. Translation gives CASSLGRLAGSHEQFF.

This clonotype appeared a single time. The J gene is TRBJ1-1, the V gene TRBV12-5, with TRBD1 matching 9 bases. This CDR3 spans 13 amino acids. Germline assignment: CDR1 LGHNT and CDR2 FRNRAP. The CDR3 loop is CVSSGQGQGEAFF. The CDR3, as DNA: TGTGTCTCCAGCGGACAGGGGCAGGGTGAAGCTTTCTTT.

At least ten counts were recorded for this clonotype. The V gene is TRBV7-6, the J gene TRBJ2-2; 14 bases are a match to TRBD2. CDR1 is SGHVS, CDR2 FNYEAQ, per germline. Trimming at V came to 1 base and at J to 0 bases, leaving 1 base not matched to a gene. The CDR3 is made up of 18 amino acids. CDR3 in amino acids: CASSLGGLAGANTGELFF. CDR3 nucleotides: TGTGCCAGCAGCTTAGGGGGACTAGCGGGAGCGAACACCGGGGAGCTGTTTTTT.

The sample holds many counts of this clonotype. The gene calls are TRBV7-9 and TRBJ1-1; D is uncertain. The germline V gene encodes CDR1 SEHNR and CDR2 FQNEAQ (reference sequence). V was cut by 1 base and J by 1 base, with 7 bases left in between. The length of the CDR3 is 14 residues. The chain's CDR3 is CASSLVEGNTEAFF. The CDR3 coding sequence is TGTGCCAGCAGCTTAGTCGAGGGGAACACTGAAGCTTTCTTT.

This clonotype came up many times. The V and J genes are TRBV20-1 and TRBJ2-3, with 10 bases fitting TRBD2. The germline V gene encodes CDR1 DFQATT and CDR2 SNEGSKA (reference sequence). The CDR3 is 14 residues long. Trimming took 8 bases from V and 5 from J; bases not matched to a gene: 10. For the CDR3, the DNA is TGCAGTATTGTCCGAGCGGGGGGGCAAGATACGCAGTATTTT. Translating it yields CSIVRAGGQDTQYF.

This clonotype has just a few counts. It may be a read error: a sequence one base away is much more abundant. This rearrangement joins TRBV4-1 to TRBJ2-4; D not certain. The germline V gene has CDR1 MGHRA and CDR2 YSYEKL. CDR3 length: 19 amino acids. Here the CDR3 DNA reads TGCGCCAGCAGCCCGGTAGGTCTTGGACCCAGGCTCGCCAAAAACAGTCAGTACTTC. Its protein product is CASSPVGLGPRLAKNSQYF.

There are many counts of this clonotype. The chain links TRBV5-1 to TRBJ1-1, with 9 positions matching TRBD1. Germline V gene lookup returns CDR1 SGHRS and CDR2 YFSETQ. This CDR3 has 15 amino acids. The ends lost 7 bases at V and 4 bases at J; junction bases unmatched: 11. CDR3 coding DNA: TGCGCCAGCTCGGATGAGGACAGGGGACGCACTGAAGCTTTCTTT. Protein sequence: CASSDEDRGRTEAFF.

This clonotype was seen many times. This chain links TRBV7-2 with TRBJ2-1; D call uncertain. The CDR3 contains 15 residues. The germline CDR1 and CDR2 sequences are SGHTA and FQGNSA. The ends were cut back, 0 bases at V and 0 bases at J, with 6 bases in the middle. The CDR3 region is CASSLAWSSYNEQFF. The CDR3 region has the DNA TGTGCCAGCAGCTTAGCGTGGAGCTCCTACAATGAGCAGTTCTTC.

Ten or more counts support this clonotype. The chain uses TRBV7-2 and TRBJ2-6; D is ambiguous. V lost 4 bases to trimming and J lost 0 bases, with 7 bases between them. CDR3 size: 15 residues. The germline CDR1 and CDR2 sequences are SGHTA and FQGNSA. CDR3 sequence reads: CASSSQNSGANVLTF. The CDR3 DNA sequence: TGTGCCAGCAGCTCCCAGAACTCTGGGGCCAACGTCCTGACTTTC.

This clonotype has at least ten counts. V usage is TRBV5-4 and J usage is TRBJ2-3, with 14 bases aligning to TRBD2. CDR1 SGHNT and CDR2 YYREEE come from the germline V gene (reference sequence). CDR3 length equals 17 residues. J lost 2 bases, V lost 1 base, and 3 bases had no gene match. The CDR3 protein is CASSLRLAGGPTDTQYF. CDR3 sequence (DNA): TGTGCCAGCAGCTTGAGACTAGCGGGAGGGCCCACAGATACGCAGTATTTT.

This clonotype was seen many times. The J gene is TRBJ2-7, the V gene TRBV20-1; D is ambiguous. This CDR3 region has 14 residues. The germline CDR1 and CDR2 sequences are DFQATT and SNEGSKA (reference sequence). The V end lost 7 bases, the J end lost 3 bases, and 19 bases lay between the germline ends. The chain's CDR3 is CSVASADWRYEQYF. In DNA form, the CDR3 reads TGCAGTGTCGCATCGGCAGATTGGCGCTACGAGCAGTACTTC.

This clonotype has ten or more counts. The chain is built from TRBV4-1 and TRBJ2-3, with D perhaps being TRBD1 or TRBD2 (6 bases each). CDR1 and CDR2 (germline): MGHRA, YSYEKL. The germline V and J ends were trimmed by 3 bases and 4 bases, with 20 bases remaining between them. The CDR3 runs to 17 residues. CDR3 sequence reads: CASSHSPGAGEADTQYF. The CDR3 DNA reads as TGCGCCAGCAGCCACTCACCGGGGGCAGGTGAGGCAGATACGCAGTATTTT.

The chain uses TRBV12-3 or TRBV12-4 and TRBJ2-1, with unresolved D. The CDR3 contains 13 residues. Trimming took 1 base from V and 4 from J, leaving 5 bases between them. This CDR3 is CASSLERYNEQFF. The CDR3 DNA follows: TGTGCCAGCAGTTTAGAACGGTACAATGAGCAGTTCTTC.

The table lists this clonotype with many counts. This chain's CDR3 is CASSLRRIRGYTF. CDR3 DNA: TGTGCCAGCAGTTTACGCCGGATCCGGGGCTACACCTTC. This chain connects TRBV12-3 or TRBV12-4 to TRBJ1-2; D not resolved. The CDR3 covers 13 residues. Trimming removed 2 bases at V and 8 bases at J, with 12 bases between.

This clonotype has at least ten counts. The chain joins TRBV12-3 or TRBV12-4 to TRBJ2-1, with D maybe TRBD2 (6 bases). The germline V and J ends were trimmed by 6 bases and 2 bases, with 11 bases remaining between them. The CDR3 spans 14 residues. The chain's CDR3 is CASSRDSTYNEQFF. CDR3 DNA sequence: TGTGCCAGCAGCCGGGACTCAACCTACAATGAGCAGTTCTTC.

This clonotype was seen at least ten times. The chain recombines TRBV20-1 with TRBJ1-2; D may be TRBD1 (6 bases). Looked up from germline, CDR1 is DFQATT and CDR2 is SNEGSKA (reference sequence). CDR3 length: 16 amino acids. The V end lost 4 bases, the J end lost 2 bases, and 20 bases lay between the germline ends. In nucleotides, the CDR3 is TGCAGTGCTAAGGTTTCTGGCGTAAGGGGGAACTATGGCTACACCTTC. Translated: CSAKVSGVRGNYGYTF.

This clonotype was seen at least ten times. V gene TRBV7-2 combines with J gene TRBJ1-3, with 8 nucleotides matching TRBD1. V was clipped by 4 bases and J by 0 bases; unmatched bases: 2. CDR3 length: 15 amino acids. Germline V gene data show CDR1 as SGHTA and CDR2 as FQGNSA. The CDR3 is CASSSGGLSGNTIYF. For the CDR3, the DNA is TGTGCCAGCAGCTCAGGGGGCCTCTCTGGAAACACCATATATTTT.

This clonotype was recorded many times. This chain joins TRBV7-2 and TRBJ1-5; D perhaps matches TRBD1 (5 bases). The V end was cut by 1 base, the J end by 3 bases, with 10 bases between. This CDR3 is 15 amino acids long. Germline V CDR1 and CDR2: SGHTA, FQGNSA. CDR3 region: CASSLEGTDNQPQHF. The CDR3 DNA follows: TGTGCCAGCAGCTTAGAGGGGACGGACAATCAGCCCCAGCATTTT. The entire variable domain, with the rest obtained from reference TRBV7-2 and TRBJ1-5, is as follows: GAGVSQSPSNKVTEKGKDVELRCDPISGHTALYWYRQSLGQGLEFLIYFQGNSAPDKSGLPSDRFSAERTGGSVSTLTIQRTQQEDSAVYLCASSLEGTDNQPQHFGDGTRLSIL.

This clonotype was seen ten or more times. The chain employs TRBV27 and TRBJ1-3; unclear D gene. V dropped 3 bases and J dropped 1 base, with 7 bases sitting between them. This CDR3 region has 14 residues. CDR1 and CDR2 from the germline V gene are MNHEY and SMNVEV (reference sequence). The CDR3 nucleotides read TGTGCCAGCAGTTTTAGCGGGTCTGGAAACACCATATATTTT. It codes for CASSFSGSGNTIYF.

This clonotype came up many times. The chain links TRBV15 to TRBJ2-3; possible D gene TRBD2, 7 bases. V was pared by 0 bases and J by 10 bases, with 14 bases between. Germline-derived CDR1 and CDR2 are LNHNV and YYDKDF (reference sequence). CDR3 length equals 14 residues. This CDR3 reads CATSRDRGGNAQYF. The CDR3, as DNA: TGTGCCACCAGCAGAGACAGGGGAGGGAACGCGCAGTATTTT.